Listed below are T cell receptor beta chains from one sample, sequenced in a study of CD4+ T cells in melanoma. TCRdb's copy holds only in-frame clones and misses some; the assay was immunoSEQ multiplex PCR. The sample shows more than 8,500 clones, approximately 69% of them seen only once. The source material was peripheral blood. These receptors all stem from a human donor with melanoma. The CDR3 runs from the conserved cysteine through the conserved F or W. The order of the fields is D gene, clone size, J gene, V gene, CDR3 DNA, CDR3 protein. The D gene is left open where the match is weak. The size entry is marked missing in some rows and otherwise reads once, few, many or a size class.

d_call: -; clone_size: -; j_call: TRBJ2-6; v_call: TRBV19; cdr3_nt: TGTGCCAGTAGTATAGATCCGGGGACTGGGGCCAACGTCCTGACTTTC; cdr3_aa: CASSIDPGTGANVLTF
d_call: TRBD1; clone_size: -; j_call: TRBJ2-7; v_call: TRBV7-9; cdr3_nt: TGTGCCAGCAGCCCCGCGGGCCGGGACAGCTACTACGAGCAGTACTTC; cdr3_aa: CASSPAGRDSYYEQYF
d_call: TRBD1; clone_size: -; j_call: TRBJ2-1; v_call: TRBV27; cdr3_nt: TGTGCCAGCAGAAAAGGGACAGGGGTTGAGCAGTTCTTC; cdr3_aa: CASRKGTGVEQFF
d_call: TRBD2; clone_size: once; j_call: TRBJ2-1; v_call: TRBV7-3; cdr3_nt: TGTGCCAGCAGCCACACCCTCGGGGGAGGGAATGAGCAGTTCTTC; cdr3_aa: CASSHTLGGGNEQFF
d_call: -; clone_size: medium-sized; j_call: TRBJ2-7; v_call: TRBV5-8; cdr3_nt: TGTGCCAGCAGCTTCCCCGGCTACGAGCAGTACTTC; cdr3_aa: CASSFPGYEQYF
d_call: -; clone_size: medium-sized; j_call: TRBJ2-2; v_call: TRBV28; cdr3_nt: TGTGCCAGCAGCCCAGGACCGCGAACTTTCACCGGGGAGCTGTTTTTT; cdr3_aa: CASSPGPRTFTGELFF
d_call: -; clone_size: -; j_call: TRBJ1-2; v_call: TRBV29-1; cdr3_nt: TGCAGCGTTATTGGACAGAGTTATGGCTACACCTTC; cdr3_aa: CSVIGQSYGYTF
d_call: -; clone_size: -; j_call: TRBJ1-1; v_call: TRBV9; cdr3_nt: TGTGCCAGCAGCGCCGAGGGACATCTCGTCGGGGCTTTCTTT; cdr3_aa: CASSAEGHLVGAFF
d_call: -; clone_size: medium-sized; j_call: TRBJ1-2; v_call: TRBV29-1; cdr3_nt: TGCAGCGTTCTTGGGGGCGATGGCTACACCTTC; cdr3_aa: CSVLGGDGYTF
d_call: TRBD1; clone_size: once; j_call: TRBJ2-5; v_call: TRBV15; cdr3_nt: TGTGCCACCAGCAACCTGGACAGGTGGCAAGAGACCCAGTACTTC; cdr3_aa: CATSNLDRWQETQYF
d_call: -; clone_size: -; j_call: TRBJ1-2; v_call: TRBV14; cdr3_nt: TGTGCCAGCAGCCAAGGATTGCATTGGGATAACTATGGCTACACCTTC; cdr3_aa: CASSQGLHWDNYGYTF
d_call: -; clone_size: many; j_call: TRBJ2-7; v_call: TRBV27; cdr3_nt: TGTGCCAGCAGAGACGTTCACGAGCAGTACTTC; cdr3_aa: CASRDVHEQYF
d_call: TRBD2; clone_size: -; j_call: TRBJ2-1; v_call: TRBV5-1; cdr3_nt: TGCGCCAGCAGCCAGTCCGGGACTAGCGGCCTAGTGGGGCAGTTCTTC; cdr3_aa: CASSQSGTSGLVGQFF
d_call: TRBD1; clone_size: -; j_call: TRBJ1-2; v_call: TRBV5-1; cdr3_nt: TGCGCCAGCAGCTCCGGAGGACAGGCTCCAAGTGGCTACACCTTC; cdr3_aa: CASSSGGQAPSGYTF
d_call: -; clone_size: -; j_call: TRBJ1-1; v_call: TRBV7-9; cdr3_nt: TGTGCCAGCAGCTTAGAGGTGAACACTGAAGCTTTCTTT; cdr3_aa: CASSLEVNTEAFF